The entry below describes one TCR beta chain. Its target is not known. Generated by immunoSEQ multiplex PCR, the TCRdb table keeps only in-frame clones and is missing some. The data hold roughly 1,000,000 clones, with about 80% observed a single time. The entry originates in a study of shared clonotypes between healthy human individuals. Overall study: Donor ages ranged 18 to 49 years: a couple of women, a few men. Findings and caveats of the study: Represented diversity, genetic and exposure-history alike, was limited by few donors.

From germline, CDR1 is LGHNA and CDR2 YNFKEQ. V lost 0 bases, J lost 1 base, and 14 bases stayed unmatched. This CDR3 is built from 19 residues. The TCR comes from a man aged 18 to 29 in good health. Some clones in this sample may be carry-over from other donors' samples. The chain uses TRBV4-2 and TRBJ2-7; TRBD2 agrees at 8 bases. The sequencing sample was made of memory CD4+ T cells from PBMCs. Subset given: CD45RA-negative fraction. CDR3 DNA: TGTGCCAGCAGCCAAGAAATCCCCCCGCGCGGGAGGTCGTCCTACGAGCAGTACTTC. This gives the protein CASSQEIPPRGRSSYEQYF.